This T cell receptor beta chain originates from a study of cytomegalovirus exposure and HLA in healthy donors listed by TCRdb under 2017. Regarding the research as a whole: According to an earlier analysis of 587 of the donors, roughly 180 million T cells yielded 117 million unique TCR beta sequences and more than 250 Gb of sequence data. Approximately 300 gigabases of sequencing data and around 85 million unique TCR sequences made up an early release that covered nearly 650 HLA-typed donors. Among the roughly 430 genotyped donors, 75% to 90% belonged to the genetic ancestry cluster associated with self-reported Caucasian donors. The aim of the study was to test whether cataloging public T cell receptors could identify signatures of past pathogen exposure. The study used immunosequencing to profile the T cell repertoires of 600 to 850 subjects and linked those repertoires to cytomegalovirus serostatus. A separate validation cohort of 100 to 150 different subjects was used in addition to the approximately 700-subject first cohort. To predict cytomegalovirus infection status, the study combined high-throughput TCR immunosequencing, statistical association of individual TCRs with disease status, and machine learning. A later analysis re-examined previously published TCR beta repertoires from around 670 donors and added high-resolution HLA genotyping to investigate patterns of TCR occurrence. Rather than drawing on any new phenotypic data, the later analysis identified candidate immune exposures from TCR beta sequences and the way those sequences occurred across donors. An earlier analysis of approximately 640 of the donors applied high-throughput TCR beta sequencing to assess whether each TCR beta V gene segment acted as functional or pseudogenic. Donor age, sex, ethnicity and CMV serostatus were collected together with the repertoire data. A later genetic analysis took genome-wide SNP genotypes for about three fifths of the 666 donors and used that subset as a discovery cohort. Every discovery cohort repertoire had been produced on one sequencing platform. Both class I and class II loci were covered by HLA typing, at four-digit resolution. The number of typed donors differed by locus: 629-630 for A, B, C, DRB1 and DQB1; 500 to 550 for DQA1; 606 for DPA1; and 400 to 480 for DPB1. Roughly 5 DR-DQ haplotypes were handled as single units for association and clustering, since linkage in the cohort was strong. Across under 500 genotyped donors of the cohort, an average of approximately 240,000 unique TCR beta nucleotide sequences per donor were sequenced, and 15% to 20% of those sequences were non-productive.

The cohort comprised 666 healthy bone marrow donors. At the time of sampling, all cohort members were nominally healthy, though unrecorded immune exposures were likely present. The donor tested CMV seropositive, placing the donor among the 290 or so seropositive members of the cohort. A peripheral blood sample was provided by each donor, and peripheral blood mononuclear cells were used for TCR beta sequencing. Genomic DNA extraction from the blood cell samples was performed with the Qiagen DNeasy Blood Extraction Kit. The library was obtained by the immunoSEQ multiplex PCR assay. A mixture of 60 forward primers for TCR Vbeta segments and 13 reverse primers for TCR Jbeta segments was used in the multiplex PCR. Amplification of the CDR3 region of rearranged TCR beta genes was performed with a multiplex PCR assay on genomic DNA. On the Illumina HiSeq System, the amplified TCR beta libraries were sequenced as 87-base-pair reads. As for how the authors treated the data: Across the 666 repertoires, a later analysis counted tens of millions of unique TCR beta chains, around 10 million of which were shared by at least two donors. Raw reads were error-corrected and collapsed into unique sequences with a nearest-neighbor algorithm that merged closely related sequences to remove PCR and sequencing errors. V, D and J gene segments were assigned by aligning CDR3 sequences to IMGT reference sequences. For a sequence to be retained, a match of at least six nucleotides was required to both a V gene segment and a J gene segment. Rearrangements were classified as productive when the CDR3 lacked stop codons and remained in frame with V and J, and all other rearrangements were classified as non-productive. CDR3 was defined according to IMGT convention as the region running from the second conserved V-encoded cysteine to the conserved J-encoded phenylalanine. In an earlier analysis of approximately 590 of the donors, sequences lacking an unambiguous match to a single V gene segment were excluded. In an earlier analysis of 587 of the donors, V segments were called functional above 56.7% productive rearrangements and were called segregating when the between-donor standard deviation exceeded 5%. A statistical classification framework was developed to diagnose cytomegalovirus status using the catalog of TCR beta chain sequences. A later analysis assigned V and J genes by comparing TCR nucleotide sequences with IMGT/GENE-DB human TR gene sequences. The TCRdist pipeline was used in a later analysis to assign CDR3 sequences and most-parsimonious VDJ recombination scenarios. A later analysis defined each TCR beta chain by its CDR3 amino acid sequence plus V-gene family, and excluded reads lacking a unique V-gene family. In a later analysis, 500 to 700 highly shared, low-generation-probability nucleotide sequences were removed to address suspected cross-contamination and a sequencing artifact. For each public chain, a later analysis derived a clonal expansion index from normalized ranks of inferred template counts within each repertoire. Generation probabilities in a later analysis came from a VDJ recombination model fitted to out-of-frame rearrangements, and those results were checked against IGoR. A later analysis scored TCR-TCR, TCR-HLA and TCR-CMV co-occurrence with hypergeometric tests, applying a repertoire-size bias correction to TCR pairs. False discovery rates were estimated in a later analysis by permuting HLA or CMV assignments 20 times. In a later analysis, co-occurring TCRs were grouped with DBSCAN, and TCRdist sequence similarity was added when clustering was performed within HLA-allele-positive subsets. Repertoires with fewer than 30,000 or more than 120,000 public chains were left out of co-occurrence clustering, as were four to six repertoires with anomalous nucleotide sharing. In its TCRdb copy, this immuneACCESS table keeps in-frame sequences only and misses some clones. Where compared with another copy, unresolved V genes explain less than half of these, and the others have no known cause. V and J calls plus clone size are reproduced from that table; the DNA served to infer D and trimming. Across this sample there are about 190,000 clones, with around 75% seen only once. The top ten clonotypes cover 5% to 6% of the sample.

As regards this clone: This clone's antigen is unknown. Base qualities are missing; no much larger clone stands one base away.

From V the trimming removes 3 bases and from J it removes 6 bases, while the gene matches leave 3 bases of the junction unaccounted for. The CDR3 contains 14 residues, cysteine and phenylalanine counted. The CDR3 DNA has 42 bases and is translated from base 1. Looking up the germline V gene yields CDR1 SGHRS and CDR2 YFSETQ. Broad study findings and their caveats: The authors suggested that the approach could potentially be generalized to other disease states and immunological phenotypes. Immune exposure information for the cohort was limited to CMV serostatus. A further reported finding was that TCR beta sequences accurately predicted the HLA-A and HLA-B alleles for most subjects in the first cohort. Assigning TCR associations to individual alleles was difficult when HLA alleles, especially DR and DQ, strongly co-occurred. The study gave a list of roughly 150 TCR beta chains associated with cytomegalovirus. The cohort was sequenced for TCR beta chains only, and without alpha or paired-chain data the features that could be detected were limited. Presence/absence analyses assumed roughly uniform sequencing depth across donors, an assumption that may not hold. In vitro tests confirmed that three of the cytomegalovirus-associated TCR beta chains recognize cytomegalovirus antigens. A later analysis reported that several top co-occurrence clusters appeared linked to parvovirus B19, influenza, CMV and Epstein-Barr virus. Linkage disequilibrium might explain the correlated functional status among segregating V segments, but an unknown experimental factor could not be excluded. Approximately 18 rarely observed V segments, including chromosome 9 orphons, were excluded from the earlier analysis of a few hundred of the donors because counts were too low. Across donors, most TCR sequences were observed very rarely, whereas some public TCRs were present in many individuals. In both the original and validation cohorts, the classifier was reported to diagnose cytomegalovirus status with high specificity and sensitivity. In a later genetic analysis, fewer N-insertions in productive TCRs were reported among donors in an Asian-associated ancestry cluster than the roughly 710-donor mean. In a later analysis, HLA-associated TCR beta chains showed more clonal expansion and lower generation probabilities than non-associated chains that were equally common. According to a later analysis, TCR association rates differed among HLA loci, with DRB1 alleles showing the most associated TCRs and HLA-C alleles showing the fewest. Some IMGT-functional V segments, including TRBV6-2 and TRBV6-3, could not be told apart with the 87-base-pair reads, so those segments were excluded. A group of highly shared sequence variants was considered likely to be a technical artifact of the sequencing pipeline. In a later genetic analysis, a missense DCLRE1C variant was associated with V-gene and J-gene trimming of TCR beta chains, and the association was replicated in an independent cohort. Because HLA typing was unavailable for some donors at each locus, only the typed subset was used in association tests. In an earlier analysis of around 500 of the donors, most TCR beta V segments appeared in productive rearrangements about 90% or about 30% of the time, broadly matching IMGT annotations. In a later analysis, 15,000 to 20,000 TCR beta sequences were associated with specific HLA alleles at a false discovery rate of 0.05. According to a later analysis, most CMV-associated TCR beta chains appeared to be HLA-restricted, and the HLA associations seemed to be driven largely by CMV exposure.

The chain links TRBV5-1 with TRBJ2-7; a stretch of 13 junction bases matches TRBD2. This clonotype was obtained from a woman aged 25 to 39 in good health and CMV-seropositive. Material: PBMCs. For the CDR3, the sequence is CASSSGLAGAEQYF. The sequenced DNA: TGCGCCAGCAGCTCAGGACTAGCGGGGGCCGAGCAGTACTTC.